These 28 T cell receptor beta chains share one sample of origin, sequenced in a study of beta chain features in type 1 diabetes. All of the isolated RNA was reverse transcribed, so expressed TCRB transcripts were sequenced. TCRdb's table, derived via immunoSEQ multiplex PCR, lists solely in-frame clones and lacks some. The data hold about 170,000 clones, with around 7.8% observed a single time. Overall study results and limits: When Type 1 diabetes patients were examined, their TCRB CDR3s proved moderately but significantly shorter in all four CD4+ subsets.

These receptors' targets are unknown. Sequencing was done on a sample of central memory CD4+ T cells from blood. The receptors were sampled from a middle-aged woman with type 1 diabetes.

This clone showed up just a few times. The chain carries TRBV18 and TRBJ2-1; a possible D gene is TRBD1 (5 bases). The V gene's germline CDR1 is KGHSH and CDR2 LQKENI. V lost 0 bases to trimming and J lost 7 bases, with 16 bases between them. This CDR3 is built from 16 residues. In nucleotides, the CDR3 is TGTGCCAGCTCACCACCGGTGGGGCAGGTTCAAAATGAGCAGTTCTTC. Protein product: CASSPPVGQVQNEQFF.

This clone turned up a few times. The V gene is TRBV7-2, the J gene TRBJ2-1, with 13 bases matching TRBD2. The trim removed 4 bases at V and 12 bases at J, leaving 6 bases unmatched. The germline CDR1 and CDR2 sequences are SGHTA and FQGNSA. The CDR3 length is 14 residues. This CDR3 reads CASSSGTSGTGQFF. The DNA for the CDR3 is TGTGCCAGCAGCTCCGGGACTAGCGGGACGGGGCAGTTCTTC.

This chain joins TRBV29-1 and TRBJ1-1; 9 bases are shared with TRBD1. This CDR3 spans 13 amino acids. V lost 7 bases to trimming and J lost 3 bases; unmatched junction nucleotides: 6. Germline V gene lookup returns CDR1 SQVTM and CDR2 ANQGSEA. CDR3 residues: CSARTGADTEAFF. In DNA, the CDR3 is TGCAGCGCCAGGACAGGGGCCGACACTGAAGCTTTCTTT.

CDR3 loop: CASSTPGVGGYEQYF. Here the CDR3 DNA reads TGTGCCAGCAGCACCCCCGGGGTAGGGGGTTACGAGCAGTACTTC. The chain has TRBV7-2 and TRBJ2-7, with D maybe TRBD1 (6 bases). Germline lookup yields CDR1 SGHTA and CDR2 FQGNSA. Trimming took 5 bases from V and 4 from J, leaving 18 bases between them. The length of the CDR3 is 15 residues.

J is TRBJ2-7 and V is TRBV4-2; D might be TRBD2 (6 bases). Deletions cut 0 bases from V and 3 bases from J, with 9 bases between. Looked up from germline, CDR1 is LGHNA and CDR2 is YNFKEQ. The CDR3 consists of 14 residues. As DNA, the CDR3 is TGTGCCAGCAGCCAAGATGGAGGGGACTACGAGCAGTACTTC. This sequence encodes CASSQDGGDYEQYF.

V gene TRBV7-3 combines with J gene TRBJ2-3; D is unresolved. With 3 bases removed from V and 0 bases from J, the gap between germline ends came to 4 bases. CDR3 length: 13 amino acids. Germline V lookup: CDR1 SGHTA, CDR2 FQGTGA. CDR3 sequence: CASSLQSTDTQYF. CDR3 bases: TGTGCCAGCAGCTTGCAGAGCACAGATACGCAGTATTTT.

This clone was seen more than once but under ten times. In DNA, the CDR3 is TGCAGCGTTGAAGATTCCCCCTATGGGCTGACAAACTCTGGGGCCAACGTCCTGACTTTC. Translated, it gives CSVEDSPYGLTNSGANVLTF. The chain uses TRBV29-1 and TRBJ2-6; D is uncertain. CDR1 SQVTM and CDR2 ANQGSEA come from the germline V gene. CDR3 length: 20 amino acids. The V end lost 0 bases, the J end lost 0 bases, and 21 bases lay between the germline ends.

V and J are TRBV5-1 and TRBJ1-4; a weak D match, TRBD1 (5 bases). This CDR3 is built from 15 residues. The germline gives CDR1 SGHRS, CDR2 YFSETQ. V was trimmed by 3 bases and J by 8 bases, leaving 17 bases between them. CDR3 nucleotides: TGCGCCAGCAGCTCGGGGGGAAACACGAGGGAAAAACTGTTTTTT. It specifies CASSSGGNTREKLFF.

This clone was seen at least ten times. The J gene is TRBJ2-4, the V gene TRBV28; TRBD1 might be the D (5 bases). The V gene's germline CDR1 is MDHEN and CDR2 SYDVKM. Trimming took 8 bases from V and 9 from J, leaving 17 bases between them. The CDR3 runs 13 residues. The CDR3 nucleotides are TGTGCCAGCGGCCCGACAGCCACGGGCATTCAGTACTTC. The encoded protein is CASGPTATGIQYF.

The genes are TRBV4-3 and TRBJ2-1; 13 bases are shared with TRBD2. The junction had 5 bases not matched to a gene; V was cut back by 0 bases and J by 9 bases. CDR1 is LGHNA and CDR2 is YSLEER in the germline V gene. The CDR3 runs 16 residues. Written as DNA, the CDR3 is TGCGCCAGCAGCCAAGATGGACTAGCGGGAGAGGGTGAGCAGTTCTTC. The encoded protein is CASSQDGLAGEGEQFF.

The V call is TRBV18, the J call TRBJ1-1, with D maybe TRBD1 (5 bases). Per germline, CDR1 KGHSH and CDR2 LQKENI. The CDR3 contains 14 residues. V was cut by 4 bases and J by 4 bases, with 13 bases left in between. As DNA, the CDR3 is TGTGCCAGCTCACTCAGCGACGGGGGCACTGAAGCTTTCTTT. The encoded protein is CASSLSDGGTEAFF.

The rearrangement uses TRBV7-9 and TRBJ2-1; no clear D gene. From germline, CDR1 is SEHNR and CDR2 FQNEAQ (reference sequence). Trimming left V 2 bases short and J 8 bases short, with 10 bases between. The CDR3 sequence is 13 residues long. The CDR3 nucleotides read TGTGCCAGCAGCTTATCTGGCCCCCATGAGCAGTTCTTC. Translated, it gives CASSLSGPHEQFF. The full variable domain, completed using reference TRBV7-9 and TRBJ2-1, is DTGVSQNPRHKITKRGQNVTFRCDPISEHNRLYWYRQTLGQGPEFLTYFQNEAQLEKSRLLSDRFSAERPKGSFSTLEIQRTEQGDSAMYLCASSLSGPHEQFFGPGTRLTVL.

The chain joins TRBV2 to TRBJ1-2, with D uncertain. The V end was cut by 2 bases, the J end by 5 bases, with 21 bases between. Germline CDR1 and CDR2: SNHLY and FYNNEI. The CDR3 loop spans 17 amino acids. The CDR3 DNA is TGTGCCAGCAGTGAAAGGCTTAGCCCGTCTCGATTTTATGGCTACACCTTC. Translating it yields CASSERLSPSRFYGYTF.

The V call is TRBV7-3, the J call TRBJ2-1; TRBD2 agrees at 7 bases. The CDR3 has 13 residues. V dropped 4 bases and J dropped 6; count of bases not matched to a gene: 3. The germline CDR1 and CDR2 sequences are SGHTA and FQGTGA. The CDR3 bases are TGTGCCAGCAGCTCCCGCGGGGGCAATGAGCAGTTCTTC. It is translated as CASSSRGGNEQFF.

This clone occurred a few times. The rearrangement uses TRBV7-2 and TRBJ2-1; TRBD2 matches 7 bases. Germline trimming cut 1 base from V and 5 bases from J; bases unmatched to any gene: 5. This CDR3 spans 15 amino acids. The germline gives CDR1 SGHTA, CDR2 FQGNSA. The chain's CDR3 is CASSLVAGHDNEQFF. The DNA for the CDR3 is TGTGCCAGCAGCTTAGTAGCGGGCCACGACAATGAGCAGTTCTTC.

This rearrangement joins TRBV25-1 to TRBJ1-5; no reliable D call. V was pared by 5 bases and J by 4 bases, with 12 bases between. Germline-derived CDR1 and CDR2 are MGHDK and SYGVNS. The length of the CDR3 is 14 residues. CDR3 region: CASSPGSLNQPQHF. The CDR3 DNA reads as TGTGCCAGCAGTCCAGGTTCCCTTAATCAGCCCCAGCATTTT.

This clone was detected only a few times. The CDR3 sequence: CASLDRSSYEQYF. Written as DNA, the CDR3 is TGTGCCAGCCTCGACCGGAGCTCCTACGAGCAGTACTTC. The chain combines TRBV28 with TRBJ2-7; D is unclear. The CDR3 consists of 13 residues. Germline assignment: CDR1 MDHEN and CDR2 SYDVKM. V shed 8 bases and J shed 0 bases, with 11 bases lying between them.

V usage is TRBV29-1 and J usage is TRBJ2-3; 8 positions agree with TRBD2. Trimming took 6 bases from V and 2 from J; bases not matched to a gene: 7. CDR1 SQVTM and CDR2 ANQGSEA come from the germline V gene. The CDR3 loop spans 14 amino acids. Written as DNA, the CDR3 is TGCAGCGTGACCGGGACTAGTCCCACAGATACGCAGTATTTT. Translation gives CSVTGTSPTDTQYF.

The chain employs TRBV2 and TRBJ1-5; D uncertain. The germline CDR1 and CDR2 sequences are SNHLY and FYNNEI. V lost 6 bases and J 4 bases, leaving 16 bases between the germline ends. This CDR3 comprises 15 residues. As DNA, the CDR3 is TGTGCCAGCAGCCCTACACGGACTTTTAATCAGCCCCAGCATTTT. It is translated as CASSPTRTFNQPQHF. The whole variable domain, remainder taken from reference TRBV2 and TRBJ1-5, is EPEVTQTPSHQVTQMGQEVILRCVPISNHLYFYWYRQILGQKVEFLVSFYNNEISEKSEIFDDQFSVERPDGSNFTLKIRSTKLEDSAMYFCASSPTRTFNQPQHFGDGTRLSIL.

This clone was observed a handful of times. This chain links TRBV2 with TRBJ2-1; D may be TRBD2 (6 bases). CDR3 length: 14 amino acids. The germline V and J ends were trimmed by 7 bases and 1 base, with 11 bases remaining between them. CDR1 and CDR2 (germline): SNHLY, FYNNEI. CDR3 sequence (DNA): TGTGCCAGCAACCTGGGGAGGTCCTACAATGAGCAGTTCTTC. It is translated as CASNLGRSYNEQFF.

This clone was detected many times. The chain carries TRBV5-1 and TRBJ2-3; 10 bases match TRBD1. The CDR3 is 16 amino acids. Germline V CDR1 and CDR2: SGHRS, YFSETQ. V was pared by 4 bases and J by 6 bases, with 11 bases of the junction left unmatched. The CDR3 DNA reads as TGCGCCAGCAGCGCAAGGACAGGGGGTTCAGGGGATACGCAGTATTTT. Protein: CASSARTGGSGDTQYF.

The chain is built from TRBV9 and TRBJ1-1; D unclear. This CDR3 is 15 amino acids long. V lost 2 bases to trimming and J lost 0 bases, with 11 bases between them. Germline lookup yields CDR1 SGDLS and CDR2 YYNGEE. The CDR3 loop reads CASSVQDGMNTEAFF. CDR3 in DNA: TGTGCCAGCAGCGTTCAGGACGGGATGAACACTGAAGCTTTCTTT.

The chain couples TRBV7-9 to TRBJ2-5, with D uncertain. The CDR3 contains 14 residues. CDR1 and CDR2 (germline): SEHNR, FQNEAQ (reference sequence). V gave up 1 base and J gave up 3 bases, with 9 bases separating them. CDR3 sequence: CASSLGFFEETQYF. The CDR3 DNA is TGTGCCAGCAGCTTAGGTTTTTTCGAAGAGACCCAGTACTTC. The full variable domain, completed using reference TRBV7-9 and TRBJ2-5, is DTGVSQNPRHKITKRGQNVTFRCDPISEHNRLYWYRQTLGQGPEFLTYFQNEAQLEKSRLLSDRFSAERPKGSFSTLEIQRTEQGDSAMYLCASSLGFFEETQYFGPGTRLLVL.

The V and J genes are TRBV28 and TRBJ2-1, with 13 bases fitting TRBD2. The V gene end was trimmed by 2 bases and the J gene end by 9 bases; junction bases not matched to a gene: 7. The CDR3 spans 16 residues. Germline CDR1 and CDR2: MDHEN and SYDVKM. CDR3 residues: CASSLPTSGRASEQFF. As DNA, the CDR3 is TGTGCCAGCAGTTTACCCACTAGCGGGAGGGCATCTGAGCAGTTCTTC.

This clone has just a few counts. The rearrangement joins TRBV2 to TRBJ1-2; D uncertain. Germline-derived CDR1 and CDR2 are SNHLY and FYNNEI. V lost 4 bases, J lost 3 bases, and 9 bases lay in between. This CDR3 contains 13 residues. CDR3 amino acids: CASSGREDYGYTF. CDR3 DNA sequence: TGTGCCAGCAGTGGACGGGAAGACTATGGCTACACCTTC.

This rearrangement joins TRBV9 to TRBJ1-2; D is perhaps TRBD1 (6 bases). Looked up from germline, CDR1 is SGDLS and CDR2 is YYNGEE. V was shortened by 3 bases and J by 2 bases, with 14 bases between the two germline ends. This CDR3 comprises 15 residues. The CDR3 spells CASSAHTTGNYGYTF. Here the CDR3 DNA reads TGTGCCAGCAGCGCCCATACGACAGGAAACTATGGCTACACCTTC.

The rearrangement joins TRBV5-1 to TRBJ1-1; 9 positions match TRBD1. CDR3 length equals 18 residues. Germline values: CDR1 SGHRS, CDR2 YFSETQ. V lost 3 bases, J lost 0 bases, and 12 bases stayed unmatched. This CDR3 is CASSSGTGRTSMNTEAFF. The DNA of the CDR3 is TGCGCCAGCAGCTCTGGGACAGGGAGAACCTCAATGAACACTGAAGCTTTCTTT.

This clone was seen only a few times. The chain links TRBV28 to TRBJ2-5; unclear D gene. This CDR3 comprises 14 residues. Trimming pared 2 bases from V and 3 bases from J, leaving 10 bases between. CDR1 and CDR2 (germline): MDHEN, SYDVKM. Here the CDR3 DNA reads TGTGCCAGCAGTTTACAGGTTCCCAAAGAGACCCAGTACTTC. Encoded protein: CASSLQVPKETQYF.